This is a list of T cell receptor beta chains from one sample in a study of a mutant IDH1 vaccine in newly diagnosed glioma. The data were produced by immunoSEQ multiplex PCR, yet TCRdb's version contains in-frame clones alone and is incomplete. The sample gives some 60,000 clones, around 81% of which show up once; under 7% is in the top ten. The antigens of these receptors remain unknown. This specimen was PBMCs, taken from a glioma patient whose treatment included an IDH1 peptide vaccine. These receptor sequences come from a man between 35 and 55 years old with glioma. CDR3s include the opening cysteine and the closing phenylalanine or tryptophan. A D gene is named only where the DNA matches it firmly. Size is omitted from some rows. Given values are once, few, many or a class for expanded clones.

>TRBV6-1|NA|NA|TRBJ2-3
CASSPNLDTQYF
TGTGCCAGCAGTCCTAACCTAGATACGCAGTATTTT
>TRBV30|NA|NA|TRBJ1-2
CAWNPPKAYGYTF
TGTGCCTGGAACCCTCCCAAAGCGTATGGCTACACCTTC
>TRBV4-1|TRBD1|NA|TRBJ2-1
CASSQAATGVNNEQFF
TGCGCCAGCAGCCAAGCGGCGACAGGGGTCAACAATGAGCAGTTCTTC
>TRBV4-1|NA|NA|TRBJ1-1
CASSQEVVGVNTEAFF
TGCGCCAGCAGCCAAGAAGTGGTAGGGGTGAACACTGAAGCTTTCTTT
>TRBV6-5|TRBD1|NA|TRBJ2-7
CASSYLSDRGVYEQYF
TGTGCCAGCAGTTACCTTTCAGACAGGGGGGTCTACGAGCAGTACTTC
>TRBV28|NA|few|TRBJ1-2
CASISRTVGYTF
TGTGCCAGCATATCCCGGACGGTCGGCTACACCTTC
>TRBV4-3|NA|NA|TRBJ2-7
CASSQDFRAIVHEQYF
TGCGCCAGCAGCCAAGATTTTCGAGCGATCGTCCACGAGCAGTACTTC
>TRBV7-2|NA|NA|TRBJ2-1
CASSLETFSEQFF
TGTGCCAGCAGCCTGGAGACCTTCAGTGAGCAGTTCTTC
>TRBV5-6|NA|NA|TRBJ2-5
CASSLGVETQYF
TGTGCCAGCAGCTTAGGGGTCGAGACCCAGTACTTC
>TRBV6-6|NA|once|TRBJ2-3
CASSYVSSAADTQYF
TGTGCCAGCAGTTACGTTTCTAGCGCGGCAGATACGCAGTATTTT
>TRBV6-5|NA|NA|TRBJ2-7
CASRQDSYEQYF
TGTGCCAGCCGACAGGATTCCTACGAGCAGTACTTC
>TRBV5-1|NA|NA|TRBJ1-3
CASSLAGVRFGNTIYF
TGCGCCAGCAGCTTGGCCGGGGTACGGTTTGGAAACACCATATATTTT
>TRBV19|NA|medium-sized|TRBJ1-5
CASSSTDSNQPQHF
TGTGCCAGTAGTTCGACCGATAGCAATCAGCCCCAGCATTTT
>TRBV7-9|TRBD1|NA|TRBJ2-5
CASSLKGQGVETQYF
TGTGCCAGCAGCTTAAAGGGTCAGGGGGTAGAGACCCAGTACTTC
>TRBV5-1|TRBD1|NA|TRBJ1-1
CASSSTPTGMNTEAFF
TGCGCCAGCAGCTCTACTCCGACAGGGATGAACACTGAAGCTTTCTTT
>TRBV5-4|NA|NA|TRBJ1-2
CASSLSGGARTYGYTF
TGTGCCAGCAGCTTGAGCGGCGGAGCGCGCACCTATGGCTACACCTTC
>TRBV6-5|NA|NA|TRBJ1-3
CASSYGGNTIYF
TGTGCCAGCAGTTACGGCGGAAACACCATATATTTT
>TRBV9|TRBD1|NA|TRBJ2-1
CASSVRQGAPGSYNEQFF
TGTGCCAGCAGCGTGCGTCAGGGGGCCCCGGGCTCCTACAATGAGCAGTTCTTC
>TRBV6-1|TRBD1|NA|TRBJ2-5
CASSERRGGSGETQYF
TGTGCCAGCAGTGAACGGAGAGGGGGCTCGGGAGAGACCCAGTACTTC
>TRBV28|NA|NA|TRBJ2-3
CASTPSWGRTDTQYF
TGTGCCAGCACCCCCTCTTGGGGGCGAACAGATACGCAGTATTTT
>TRBV6-6|NA|NA|TRBJ1-6
CASSPGAGYNSPLHF
TGTGCCAGCAGCCCTGGGGCAGGCTATAATTCACCCCTCCACTTT
>TRBV27|NA|NA|TRBJ1-5
CASSPRDANQPQHF
TGTGCCAGCAGTCCCCGGGACGCCAATCAGCCCCAGCATTTT
>TRBV11-2|TRBD2|NA|TRBJ2-7
CASSVSSGRYEQYF
TGTGCCAGCAGCGTTTCTAGCGGGCGTTACGAGCAGTACTTC
>TRBV19|NA|NA|TRBJ2-2
CASSRSGADTGELFF
TGTGCCAGTAGCCGCTCGGGGGCCGATACCGGGGAGCTGTTTTTT
>TRBV21-1|NA|NA|TRBJ2-7
CASSKSKGIYEQYF
TGTGCCAGCAGCAAAAGTAAGGGGATCTACGAGCAGTACTTC
>TRBV4-3|TRBD2|NA|TRBJ2-3
CASSQDTGGATDTQYF
TGCGCCAGCAGCCAAGATACCGGGGGGGCAACAGATACGCAGTATTTT
>TRBV7-2|NA|NA|TRBJ2-7
CASSRRNDQSSYEQYF
TGTGCCAGCAGCCGACGCAACGATCAGAGCTCCTACGAGCAGTACTTC
>TRBV18|NA|NA|TRBJ2-7
CASSPPGSPLEQYF
TGTGCCAGCTCACCACCCGGTTCCCCCCTCGAGCAGTACTTC
>TRBV7-6|NA|NA|TRBJ2-5
CASSLSGGQTQYF
TGTGCCAGCAGCCTAAGTGGGGGGCAGACCCAGTACTTC